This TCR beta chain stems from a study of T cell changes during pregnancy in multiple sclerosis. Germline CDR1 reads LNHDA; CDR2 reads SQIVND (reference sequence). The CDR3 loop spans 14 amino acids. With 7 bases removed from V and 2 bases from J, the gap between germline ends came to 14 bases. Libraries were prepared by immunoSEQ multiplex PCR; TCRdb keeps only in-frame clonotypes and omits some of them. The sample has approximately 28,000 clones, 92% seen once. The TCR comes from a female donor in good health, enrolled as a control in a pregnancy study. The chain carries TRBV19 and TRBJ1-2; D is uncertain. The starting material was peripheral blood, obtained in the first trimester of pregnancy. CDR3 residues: CASTLGGLNYGYTF. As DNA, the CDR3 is TGTGCCAGTACCCTAGGAGGGTTAAACTATGGCTACACCTTC.